This TCR beta chain was captured by sequencing in a study of T cells in Graves' hyperthyroidism and ophthalmopathy. General study results and limits: Ophthalmopathy and stable hyperthyroidism were told apart by a 13 V-J model.

This CDR3 comprises 14 residues. Per germline, CDR1 SGHRS and CDR2 YFSETQ. Deletions cut 0 bases from V and 2 bases from J, with 8 bases between. This clonotype has only a few counts. What it binds is not known. Amplified TCR beta CDR3 regions came from RNA transcripts. First-round RT-PCR targeting the TCR CDR3 was performed with the HTBI primer set. TCRdb passed the multiplex PCR reads through MiXCR, listing each CDR3 protein once. The sample yields approximately 510,000 distinct CDR3 sequences, around 50% seen once. Sequencing was performed on peripheral blood or thyroid tissue (not recorded which). The receptor was derived from an adult woman with Graves' disease, either hyperthyroidism or ophthalmopathy (not recorded which). The chain joins TRBV5-1 to TRBJ1-1; D is undetermined. CDR3 protein: CASSLDGRNTEAFF. The CDR3 nucleotides read TGCGCCAGCAGCTTGGACGGGCGAAACACTGAAGCTTTCTTT.